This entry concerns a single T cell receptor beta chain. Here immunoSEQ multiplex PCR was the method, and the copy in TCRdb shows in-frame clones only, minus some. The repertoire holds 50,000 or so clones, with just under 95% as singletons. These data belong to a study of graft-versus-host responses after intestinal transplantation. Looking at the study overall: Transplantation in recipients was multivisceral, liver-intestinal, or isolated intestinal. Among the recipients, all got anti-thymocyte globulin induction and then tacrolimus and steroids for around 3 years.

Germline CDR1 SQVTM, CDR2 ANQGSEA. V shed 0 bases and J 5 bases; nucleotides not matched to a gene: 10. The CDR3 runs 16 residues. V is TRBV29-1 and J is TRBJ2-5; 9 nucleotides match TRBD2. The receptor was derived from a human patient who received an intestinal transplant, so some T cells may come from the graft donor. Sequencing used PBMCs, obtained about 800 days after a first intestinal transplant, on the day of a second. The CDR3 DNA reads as TGCAGCGTTGAAGAAGTTTATAGCGGGAGATTGGAGACCCAGTACTTC. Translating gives CSVEEVYSGRLETQYF.